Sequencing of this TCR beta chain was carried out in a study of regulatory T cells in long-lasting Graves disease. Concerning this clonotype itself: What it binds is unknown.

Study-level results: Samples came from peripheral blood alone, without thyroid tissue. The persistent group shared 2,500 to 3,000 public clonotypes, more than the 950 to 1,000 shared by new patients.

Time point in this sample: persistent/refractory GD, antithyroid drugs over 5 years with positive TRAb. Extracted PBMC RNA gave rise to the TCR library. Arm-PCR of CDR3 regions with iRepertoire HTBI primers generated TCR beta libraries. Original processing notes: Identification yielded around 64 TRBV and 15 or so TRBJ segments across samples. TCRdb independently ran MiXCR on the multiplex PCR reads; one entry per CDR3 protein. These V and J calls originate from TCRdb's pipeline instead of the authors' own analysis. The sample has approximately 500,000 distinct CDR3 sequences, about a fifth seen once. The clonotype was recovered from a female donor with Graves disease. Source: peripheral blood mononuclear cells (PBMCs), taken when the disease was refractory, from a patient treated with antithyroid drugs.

Here the CDR3 reads CASSQDLGADEKLFF. As DNA, the CDR3 is TGCGCCAGCAGCCAAGATTTGGGCGCTGATGAAAAACTGTTTTTT. The V call is TRBV4-1, the J call TRBJ1-4; D is uncertain. Trimming took 0 bases from V and 6 from J, leaving 11 bases between them. The CDR3 has 15 residues. The germline gives CDR1 MGHRA, CDR2 YSYEKL.